This T cell receptor (beta chain) was found in a study of T cell changes during pregnancy in multiple sclerosis. Sequencing was performed with immunoSEQ multiplex PCR; in TCRdb, only in-frame clones are kept and a portion is missing. Among 55,000 to 70,000 clones, roughly 94% were seen once, and the ten largest hold about 1.4%. Trimming removed 5 bases at V and 6 bases at J, with 10 bases between. The CDR3 runs to 12 residues. Per the germline V gene, CDR1 is LNHNV and CDR2 is YYDKDF (reference sequence). The receptor was isolated from a female donor in good health, enrolled as a control in a pregnancy study. The rearrangement joins TRBV15 to TRBJ2-5; no clear D gene. The specimen comprised peripheral blood, sampled in the second trimester of pregnancy. In DNA form, the CDR3 reads TGTGCCACCAGCGTAGATCTGAAGACCCAGTACTTC. This codes for CATSVDLKTQYF.